The 20 T cell receptor beta chains in this list originate from one sample, sequenced in a study of PD-L1 blockade in urothelial cancer. Data came from immunoSEQ multiplex PCR; TCRdb stores just in-frame clones and leaves some out. The data show roughly 45,000 clones, around 82% seen once. Noted time point: pretreatment peripheral blood. The sequenced sample was PBMCs, obtained around atezolizumab (anti-PD-L1) treatment. The receptors stem from a man aged 55 to 70 with urothelial cancer.

J is TRBJ2-4 and V is TRBV28; TRBD2 aligns across 10 bases. There are 18 residues in the CDR3. V lost 2 bases to trimming and J lost 0 bases; unmatched junction nucleotides: 7. Germline V gene sequence: CDR1 MDHEN, CDR2 SYDVKM. The CDR3 nucleotides are TGTGCCAGCAGTTTAAGGCTAGCGGGGGAGCTAGCCAAAAACATTCAGTACTTC. It translates to CASSLRLAGELAKNIQYF.

The chain uses TRBV6-5 and TRBJ2-7; 8 bases are a match to TRBD1. After removal of 7 bases from V and 3 bases from J, the junction contained 8 bases not matched to a gene. The CDR3 covers 14 residues. Germline V gives CDR1 MNHEY, CDR2 SVGAGI. The CDR3 sequence is CASTWDRLGYEQYF. The CDR3 DNA is TGTGCCAGCACCTGGGACAGGCTAGGCTACGAGCAGTACTTC.

The chain uses TRBV19 and TRBJ1-4; D call uncertain. Germline CDR1 is LNHDA and CDR2 is SQIVND (reference sequence). This CDR3 is 14 amino acids long. V lost 4 bases, J lost 4 bases, and 10 bases lay in between. CDR3 protein: CASSTVLGNEKLFF. The CDR3 nucleotides read TGTGCCAGTAGTACGGTACTTGGTAATGAAAAACTGTTTTTT.

The chain uses TRBV9 and TRBJ2-3, with D possibly matching TRBD1 (5 bases). This CDR3 has 16 residues. Germline CDR1 SGDLS, CDR2 YYNGEE. Between the trimmed V and J ends, which lost 3 bases and 1 base, there was a span of 15 bases. This chain's CDR3 is CASSASVGHRTDTQYF. CDR3 bases: TGTGCCAGCAGCGCGAGTGTCGGACATCGCACAGATACGCAGTATTTT.

The V gene is TRBV21-1, the J gene TRBJ2-1; the DNA was not used to check the table's D call, TRBD2. TRBV21-1 constitutes a pseudogene. The CDR3 spans 18 residues. The CDR3 is CASRAARGNPSSYNEQFF. The CDR3 DNA reads TGTGCCAGCAGGGCGGCGCGGGGGAACCCGAGCTCCTACAATGAGCAGTTCTTC.

This clone showed up just once. This rearrangement joins TRBV4-2 to TRBJ2-7; TRBD2 agrees at 12 bases. Germline trimming cut 4 bases from V and 4 bases from J; bases unmatched to any gene: 8. The CDR3 runs 16 residues. Germline lookup yields CDR1 LGHNA and CDR2 YNFKEQ. The CDR3 is CASSPLSGTSGYEQYF. CDR3 sequence (DNA): TGTGCCAGCAGCCCACTCTCCGGGACTAGCGGGTACGAGCAGTACTTC.

Worth noting for this clone: Distinct nucleotide sequences in the sample also encode this CDR3. This chain links TRBV7-9 with TRBJ1-2; 11 positions match TRBD1. The CDR3 is 15 residues long. CDR1 SEHNR and CDR2 FQNEAQ come from the germline V gene (reference sequence). Losses at the gene ends were 6 bases for V and 4 bases for J; bases not matched to a gene: 7. Here the CDR3 reads CASSQGQGVSYGYTF. The CDR3 bases are TGTGCCAGCAGTCAGGGACAGGGGGTTTCCTATGGCTACACCTTC.

This clone was found once. The rearrangement uses TRBV18 and TRBJ2-2; perhaps TRBD2 as D (5 bases). Per the germline V gene, CDR1 is KGHSH and CDR2 is LQKENI. V was cut by 3 bases and J by 2 bases, with 10 bases left in between. The CDR3 is made up of 15 amino acids. The CDR3 DNA is TGTGCCAGCTCACCTACCCCTAGCAACACCGGGGAGCTGTTTTTT. It encodes CASSPTPSNTGELFF.

The CDR3 sequence is CASGRSSGNTIYF. Written as DNA, the CDR3 is TGTGCCAGCGGCCGGAGCTCTGGAAACACCATATATTTT. The chain joins TRBV27 to TRBJ1-3; D is ambiguous. The CDR3 spans 13 residues. Deletions cut 8 bases from V and 0 bases from J, with 8 bases between. Germline-derived CDR1 and CDR2 are MNHEY and SMNVEV (reference sequence).

The J gene is TRBJ1-6, the V gene TRBV7-8; possibly TRBD1 for D (6 bases). Germline V gene data show CDR1 as SGHVS and CDR2 as FQNEAQ. The CDR3 extends over 16 amino acids. V was pared by 5 bases and J by 0 bases, with 11 bases between. In DNA form, the CDR3 reads TGTGCCAGCAGCGCCACAGGGAACTCCTATAATTCACCCCTCCACTTT. Amino acid sequence: CASSATGNSYNSPLHF. The complete variable domain, with remaining parts taken from reference TRBV7-8 and TRBJ1-6, reads GAGVSQSPRYKVAKRGQDVALRCDPISGHVSLFWYQQALGQGPEFLTYFQNEAQLDKSGLPSDRFFAERPEGSVSTLKIQRTQQEDSAVYLCASSATGNSYNSPLHFGNGTRLTVT.

The V gene is TRBV5-1, the J gene TRBJ2-1; TRBD2 matches at 9 bases. V dropped 4 bases and J dropped 5; count of bases not matched to a gene: 13. Germline V CDR1 and CDR2: SGHRS, YFSETQ. The CDR3 contains 17 residues. CDR3 amino acids: CASSPSGRSRQDNEQFF. The CDR3 DNA reads as TGCGCCAGCAGCCCCAGCGGGAGGTCCCGTCAGGACAATGAGCAGTTCTTC.

V usage is TRBV11-2 and J usage is TRBJ2-7, with TRBD2 matching 12 bases. The CDR3 consists of 15 residues. The germline V gene encodes CDR1 SGHAT and CDR2 FQNNGV. The V segment lost 3 bases and the J segment 3 bases; nucleotides outside the gene matches: 3. The CDR3 DNA is TGTGCCAGCAGCTTGACTAGCGGGAGACGCTACGAGCAGTACTTC. Protein sequence: CASSLTSGRRYEQYF.

V is TRBV14 and J is TRBJ1-1; 9 bases are shared with TRBD1. Trimming removed 3 bases from V and 4 bases from J; junction bases left unmatched: 6. This CDR3 spans 15 amino acids. The germline V gene has CDR1 SGHDN and CDR2 FVKESK. This chain's CDR3 is CASSQYGTGRTEAFF. The CDR3 bases are TGTGCCAGCAGCCAGTACGGGACAGGGCGCACTGAAGCTTTCTTT.

The chain employs TRBV5-5 and TRBJ2-2; 10 positions match TRBD1. Per germline, CDR1 SGHKS and CDR2 YYEKEE (reference sequence). The V gene end was trimmed by 2 bases and the J gene end by 6 bases; junction bases not matched to a gene: 4. The CDR3 is 15 residues long. The CDR3 spells CASSFGTGVAGELFF. As DNA, the CDR3 is TGTGCCAGCAGCTTTGGGACAGGGGTCGCCGGGGAGCTGTTTTTT. The variable domain in full, with the rest retrieved from reference TRBV5-5 and TRBJ2-2, is DAGVTQSPTHLIKTRGQQVTLRCSPISGHKSVSWYQQVLGQGPQFIFQYYEKEERGRGNFPDRFSARQFPNYSSELNVNALLLGDSALYLCASSFGTGVAGELFFGEGSRLTVL.

V usage is TRBV5-4 and J usage is TRBJ2-7, with D possibly TRBD1 on 6 matching bases. There are 15 residues in the CDR3. CDR1 and CDR2 (germline): SGHNT, YYREEE (reference sequence). V was shortened by 4 bases and J by 1 base, with 15 bases between the two germline ends. The CDR3 bases are TGTGCCAGCAGCAAGCCGGGACAACAATCCTACGAGCAGTACTTC. Its translation is CASSKPGQQSYEQYF.

The V gene is TRBV5-1, the J gene TRBJ1-2; a weak D match, TRBD1 (5 bases). The V gene lost 0 bases and the J gene lost 0 bases, with 9 bases spanning the gap. This CDR3 spans 15 amino acids. Germline CDR1 and CDR2: SGHRS and YFSETQ. As DNA, the CDR3 is TGCGCCAGCAGCTTGGCGGCGGGGGCTAACTATGGCTACACCTTC. Protein: CASSLAAGANYGYTF.

The V gene is TRBV7-6, the J gene TRBJ2-4; TRBD1 matches 9 bases. Per germline, CDR1 SGHVS and CDR2 FNYEAQ. V shed 5 bases and J 1 base; nucleotides not matched to a gene: 9. This CDR3 has 17 amino acids. Written as DNA, the CDR3 is TGTGCCAGCAGCCCCGGACAGGGGCTATCGGCCAAAAACATTCAGTACTTC. Amino acid sequence: CASSPGQGLSAKNIQYF.

The rearrangement links TRBV29-1 to TRBJ1-1; D is unresolved. This CDR3 has 12 residues. Germline CDR1 is SQVTM and CDR2 is ANQGSEA. Trimming removed 6 bases at V and 4 bases at J, with 12 bases between. This CDR3 is CSVGSTGTEAFF. In DNA, the CDR3 is TGCAGCGTCGGGAGTACGGGCACTGAAGCTTTCTTT. Combining the CDR3 with reference TRBV29-1 and TRBJ1-1 gives the whole variable domain SAVISQKPSRDICQRGTSLTIQCQVDSQVTMMFWYRQQPGQSLTLIATANQGSEATYESGFVIDKFPISRPNLTFSTLTVSNMSPEDSSIYLCSVGSTGTEAFFGQGTRLTVV.

The gene calls are TRBV4-3 and TRBJ1-5, with 9 bases matching TRBD1. Unmatched junction bases numbered 4, after V lost 1 base and J lost 6 bases. This CDR3 region has 15 residues. Germline CDR1 is LGHNA and CDR2 is YSLEER. CDR3 in amino acids: CASSQGTGAGQPQHF. CDR3 nucleotides: TGCGCCAGCAGCCAAGGGACAGGGGCGGGTCAGCCCCAGCATTTT.

V gene TRBV7-2 combines with J gene TRBJ2-3, with 12 bases fitting TRBD2. There are 16 residues in the CDR3. Germline values: CDR1 SGHTA, CDR2 FQGNSA. V dropped 5 bases and J dropped 0; count of bases not matched to a gene: 3. In nucleotides, the CDR3 is TGTGCCAGCAGCGATGGACTAGCGGGGAGCACAGATACGCAGTATTTT. Amino acids: CASSDGLAGSTDTQYF.